The T cell receptor beta chain described here comes from a study of T-cell reconstitution after alpha-beta-depleted transplantation in children. Unique molecular identifiers were incorporated into the prepared TCRbeta library. TCRdb re-derived calls from the PCR reads in MiXCR, one entry per CDR3 protein. The table has roughly 500,000 distinct CDR3 sequences, roughly an eighth seen once; the top ten hold about 5.6%. This clonotype turned up a few times. The germline V and J ends were trimmed by 8 bases and 2 bases, with 12 bases remaining between them. The CDR3 totals 12 residues. Germline assignment: CDR1 DFQATT and CDR2 SNEGSKA (reference sequence).

The chain carries TRBV20-1 and TRBJ2-5; D gene uncertain. This receptor was identified in a human donor who donated a stem cell graft to a child with combined immunodeficiency. The sequences come from PBMCs from the stem cell graft donor, collected from the stem cell graft. DNA of the CDR3: TGCAGTTCCGGGCCCAGGCAAGAGACCCAGTACTTC. It specifies CSSGPRQETQYF.